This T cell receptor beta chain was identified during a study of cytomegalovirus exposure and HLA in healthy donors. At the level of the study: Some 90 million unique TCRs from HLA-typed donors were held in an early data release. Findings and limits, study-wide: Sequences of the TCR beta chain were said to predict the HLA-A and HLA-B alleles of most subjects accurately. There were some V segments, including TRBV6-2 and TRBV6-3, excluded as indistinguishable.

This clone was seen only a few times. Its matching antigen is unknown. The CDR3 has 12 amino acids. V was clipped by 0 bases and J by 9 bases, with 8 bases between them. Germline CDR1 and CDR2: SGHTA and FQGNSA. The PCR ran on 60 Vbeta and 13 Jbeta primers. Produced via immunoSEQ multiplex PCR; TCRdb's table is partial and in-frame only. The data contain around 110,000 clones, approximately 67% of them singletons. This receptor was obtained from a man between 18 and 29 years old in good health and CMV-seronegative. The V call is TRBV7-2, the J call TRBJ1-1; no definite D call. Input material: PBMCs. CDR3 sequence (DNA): TGTGCCAGCAGCTTAGCCCACACCAAAGCTTTCTTT. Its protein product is CASSLAHTKAFF.